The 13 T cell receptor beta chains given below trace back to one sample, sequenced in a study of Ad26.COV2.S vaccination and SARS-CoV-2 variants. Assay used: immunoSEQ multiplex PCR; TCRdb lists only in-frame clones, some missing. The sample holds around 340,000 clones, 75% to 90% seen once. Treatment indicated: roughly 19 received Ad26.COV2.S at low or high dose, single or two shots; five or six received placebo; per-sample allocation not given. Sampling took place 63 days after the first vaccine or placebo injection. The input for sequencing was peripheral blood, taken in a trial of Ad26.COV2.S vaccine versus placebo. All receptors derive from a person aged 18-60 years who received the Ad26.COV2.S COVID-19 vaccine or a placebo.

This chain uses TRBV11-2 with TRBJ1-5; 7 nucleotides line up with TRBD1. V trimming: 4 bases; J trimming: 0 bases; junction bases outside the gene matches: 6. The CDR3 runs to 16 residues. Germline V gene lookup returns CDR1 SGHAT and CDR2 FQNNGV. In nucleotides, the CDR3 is TGTGCCAGCAGCTCCGGGGACAGATATAGCAATCAGCCCCAGCATTTT. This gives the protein CASSSGDRYSNQPQHF.

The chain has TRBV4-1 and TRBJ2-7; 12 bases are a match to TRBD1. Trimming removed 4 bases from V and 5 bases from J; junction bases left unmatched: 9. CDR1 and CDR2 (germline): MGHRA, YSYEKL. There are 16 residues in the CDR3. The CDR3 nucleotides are TGCGCCAGCAGCCTTTTCCCGGGACAGGGGGCGGACGAGCAGTACTTC. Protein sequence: CASSLFPGQGADEQYF.

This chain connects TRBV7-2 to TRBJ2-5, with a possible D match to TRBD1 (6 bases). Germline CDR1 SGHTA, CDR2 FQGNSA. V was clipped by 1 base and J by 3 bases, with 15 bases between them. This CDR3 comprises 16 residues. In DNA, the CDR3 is TGTGCCAGCAGCTTAGGATCTAACAGGGCAAAAGAGACCCAGTACTTC. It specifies CASSLGSNRAKETQYF.

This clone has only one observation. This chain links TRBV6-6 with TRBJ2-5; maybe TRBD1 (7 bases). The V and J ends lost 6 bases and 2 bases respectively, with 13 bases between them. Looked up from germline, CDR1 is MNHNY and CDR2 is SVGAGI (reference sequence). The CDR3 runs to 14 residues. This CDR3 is CASRAGGRQETQYF. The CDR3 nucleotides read TGTGCCAGCAGGGCAGGGGGGAGACAAGAGACCCAGTACTTC.

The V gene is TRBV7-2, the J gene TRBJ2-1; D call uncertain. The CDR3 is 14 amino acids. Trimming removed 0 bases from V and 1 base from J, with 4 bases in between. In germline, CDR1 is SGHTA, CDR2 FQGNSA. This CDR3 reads CASSLAGSYNEQFF. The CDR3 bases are TGTGCCAGCAGCTTAGCAGGGTCCTACAATGAGCAGTTCTTC. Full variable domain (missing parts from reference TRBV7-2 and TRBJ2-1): GAGVSQSPSNKVTEKGKDVELRCDPISGHTALYWYRQSLGQGLEFLIYFQGNSAPDKSGLPSDRFSAERTGGSVSTLTIQRTQQEDSAVYLCASSLAGSYNEQFFGPGTRLTVL.

The CDR3 region is CASTRAGTGNTGELFF. CDR3 nucleotide sequence: TGTGCCAGCACCCGAGCCGGGACAGGGAACACCGGGGAGCTGTTTTTT. The gene calls are TRBV28 and TRBJ2-2; 8 nucleotides match TRBD1. The CDR3 consists of 16 residues. After removal of 7 bases from V and 1 base from J, the junction contained 8 bases not matched to a gene. Germline CDR1 and CDR2: MDHEN and SYDVKM.

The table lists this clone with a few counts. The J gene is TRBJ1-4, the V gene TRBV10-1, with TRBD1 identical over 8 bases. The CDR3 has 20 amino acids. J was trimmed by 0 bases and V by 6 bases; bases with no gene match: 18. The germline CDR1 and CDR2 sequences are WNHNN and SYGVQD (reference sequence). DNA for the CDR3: TGCGCCAGCAGGGAACATCGGGACAGGCTTATAATCGCAACTAATGAAAAACTGTTTTTT. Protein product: CASREHRDRLIIATNEKLFF.

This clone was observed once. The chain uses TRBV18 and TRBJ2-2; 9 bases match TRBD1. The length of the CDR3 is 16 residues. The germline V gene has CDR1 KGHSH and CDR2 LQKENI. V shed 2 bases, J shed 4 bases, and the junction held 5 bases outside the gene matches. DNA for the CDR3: TGTGCCAGCTCACCAGGACAGGGGTCGGGCACCGGGGAGCTGTTTTTT. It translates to CASSPGQGSGTGELFF.

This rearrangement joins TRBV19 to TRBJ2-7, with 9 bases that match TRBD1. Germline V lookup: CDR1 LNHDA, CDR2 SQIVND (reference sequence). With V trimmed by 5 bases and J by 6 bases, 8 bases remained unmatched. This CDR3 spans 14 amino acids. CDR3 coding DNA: TGTGCCAGTAGTCCTCAACAGGGGGCCGGCGAGCAGTACTTC. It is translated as CASSPQQGAGEQYF. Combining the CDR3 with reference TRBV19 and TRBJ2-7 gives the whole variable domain DGGITQSPKYLFRKEGQNVTLSCEQNLNHDAMYWYRQDPGQGLRLIYYSQIVNDFQKGDIAEGYSVSREKKESFPLTVTSAQKNPTAFYLCASSPQQGAGEQYFGPGTRLTVT.

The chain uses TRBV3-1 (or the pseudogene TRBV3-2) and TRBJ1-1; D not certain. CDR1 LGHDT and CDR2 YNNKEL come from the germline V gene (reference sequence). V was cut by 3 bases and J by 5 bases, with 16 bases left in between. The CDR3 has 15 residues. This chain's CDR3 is CASSHLRWRGTEAFF. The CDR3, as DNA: TGTGCCAGCAGCCACCTACGGTGGCGGGGAACTGAAGCTTTCTTT.

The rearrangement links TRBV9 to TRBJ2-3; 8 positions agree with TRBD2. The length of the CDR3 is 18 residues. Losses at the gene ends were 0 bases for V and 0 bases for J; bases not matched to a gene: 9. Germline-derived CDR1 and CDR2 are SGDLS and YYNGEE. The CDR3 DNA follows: TGTGCCAGCAGCGTAGGCGCGGGGGGCCCATCTAGCACAGATACGCAGTATTTT. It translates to CASSVGAGGPSSTDTQYF.

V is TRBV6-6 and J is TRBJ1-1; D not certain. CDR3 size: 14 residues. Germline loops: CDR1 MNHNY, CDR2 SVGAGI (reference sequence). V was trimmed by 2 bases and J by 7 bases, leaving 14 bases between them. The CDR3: CASSYVDPANEAFF. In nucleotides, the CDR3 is TGTGCCAGCAGTTACGTCGACCCGGCGAATGAAGCTTTCTTT.

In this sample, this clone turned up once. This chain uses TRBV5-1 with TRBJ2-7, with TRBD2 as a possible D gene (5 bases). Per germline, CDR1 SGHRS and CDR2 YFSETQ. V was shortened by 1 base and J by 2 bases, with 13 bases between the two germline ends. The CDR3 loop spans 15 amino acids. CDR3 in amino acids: CASSLSAARAYEQYF. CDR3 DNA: TGCGCCAGCAGCTTGTCGGCCGCGAGGGCCTACGAGCAGTACTTC.